The TCR beta chain under discussion was sequenced for a study of blood T cell repertoires in COVID-19. The wider study: The United States, Italy and Spain supplied acute and convalescent COVID-19 samples. PBMCs, B-cell-depleted T cells, or T cells were the source of the cDNA or gDNA that made up the material.

Trimming took off 4 bases at V and 4 bases at J, with 9 bases between the two ends. This CDR3 comprises 12 residues. Germline CDR1 reads SQVTM; CDR2 reads ANQGSEA. In the source study's methods: It was from reference gene primer amplification that nucleated cell counts were estimated. Using immunoSEQ multiplex PCR, the repertoire was profiled, and TCRdb retains in-frame clones only, with some absent. D and trimming come from the DNA, and the V and J calls and clone size come from that table. The sample records 70,000 to 80,000 clones, about 87% being singletons. This chain joins TRBV29-1 and TRBJ2-3; the D is unclear. Source material: peripheral blood. The clonotype was recovered from a woman aged 45 to 65 with acute or convalescent COVID-19. In DNA, the CDR3 is TGCAGCGTTGGACTCCCTCCAGATACGCAGTATTTT. Translated: CSVGLPPDTQYF.